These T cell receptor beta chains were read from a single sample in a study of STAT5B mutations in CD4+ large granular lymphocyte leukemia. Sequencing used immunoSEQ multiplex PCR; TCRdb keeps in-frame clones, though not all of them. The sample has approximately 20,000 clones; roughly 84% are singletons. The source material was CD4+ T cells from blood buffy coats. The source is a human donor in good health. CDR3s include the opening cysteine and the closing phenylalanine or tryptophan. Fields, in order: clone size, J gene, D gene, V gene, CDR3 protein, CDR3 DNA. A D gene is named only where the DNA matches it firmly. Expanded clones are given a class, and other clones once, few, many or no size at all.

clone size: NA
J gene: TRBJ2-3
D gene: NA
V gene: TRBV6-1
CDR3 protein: CASRPGQSRTDTQYF
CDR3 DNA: TGTGCCAGCCGCCCTGGACAGTCTCGCACAGATACGCAGTATTTT

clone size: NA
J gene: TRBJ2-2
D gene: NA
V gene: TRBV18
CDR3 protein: CASSPNTNTGELFF
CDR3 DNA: TGTGCCAGCTCACCAAACACGAACACCGGGGAGCTGTTTTTT

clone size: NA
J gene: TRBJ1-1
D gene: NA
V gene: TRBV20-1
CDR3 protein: CSASGGMVAFF
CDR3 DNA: TGCAGTGCTAGTGGGGGGATGGTTGCTTTCTTT

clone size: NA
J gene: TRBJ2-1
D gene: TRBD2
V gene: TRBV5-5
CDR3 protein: CASTKGPPSGVYNEQFF
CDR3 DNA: TGTGCCAGCACAAAGGGACCCCCTAGCGGGGTTTACAATGAGCAGTTCTTC

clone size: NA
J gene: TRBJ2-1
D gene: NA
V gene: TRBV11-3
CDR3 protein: CASSFTTTGSYNEQFF
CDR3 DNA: TGTGCCAGCAGCTTTACTACTACGGGCTCCTACAATGAGCAGTTCTTC

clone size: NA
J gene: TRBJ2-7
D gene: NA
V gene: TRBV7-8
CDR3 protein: CASSWDRRNEQYF
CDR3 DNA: TGTGCCAGCAGCTGGGACCGGAGAAACGAGCAGTACTTC

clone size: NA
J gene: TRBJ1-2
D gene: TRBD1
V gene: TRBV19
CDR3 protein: CASSRQGSNYGYTF
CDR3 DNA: TGTGCCAGTAGCCGACAGGGATCTAACTATGGCTACACCTTC

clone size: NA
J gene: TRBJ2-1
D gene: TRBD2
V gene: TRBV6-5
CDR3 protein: CASRREDNEQFF
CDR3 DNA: TGTGCCAGCAGACGGGAGGACAATGAGCAGTTCTTC

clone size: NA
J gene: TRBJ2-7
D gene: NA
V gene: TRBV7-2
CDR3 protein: CASSPWTPGEQYF
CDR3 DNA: TGTGCCAGCAGCCCCTGGACCCCAGGCGAGCAGTACTTC

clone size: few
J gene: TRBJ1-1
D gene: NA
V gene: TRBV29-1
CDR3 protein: CSVAGEGEAFF
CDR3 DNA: TGCAGCGTTGCAGGGGAGGGTGAAGCTTTCTTT

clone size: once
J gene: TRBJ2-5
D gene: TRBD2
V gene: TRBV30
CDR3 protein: CAWRSGLAGLETQYF
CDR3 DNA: TGTGCCTGGAGGTCGGGACTAGCGGGACTAGAGACCCAGTACTTC

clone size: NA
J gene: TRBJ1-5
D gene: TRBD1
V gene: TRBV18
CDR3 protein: CASSRTGGSNQPQHF
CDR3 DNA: TGTGCCAGCTCGCGGACAGGGGGTAGCAATCAGCCCCAGCATTTT

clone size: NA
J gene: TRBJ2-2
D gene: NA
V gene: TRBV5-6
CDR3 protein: CASRGLSNTGELFF
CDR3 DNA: TGTGCCAGCAGGGGACTGTCGAACACCGGGGAGCTGTTTTTT

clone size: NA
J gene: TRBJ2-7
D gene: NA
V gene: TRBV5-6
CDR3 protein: CASSLSGLSYEQYF
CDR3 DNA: TGTGCCAGCAGCTTATCTGGGCTGTCCTACGAGCAGTACTTC

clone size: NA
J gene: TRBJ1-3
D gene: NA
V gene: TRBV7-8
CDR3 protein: CASSGDSGNTIYF
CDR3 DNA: TGTGCCAGCAGCGGGGATTCTGGAAACACCATATATTTT

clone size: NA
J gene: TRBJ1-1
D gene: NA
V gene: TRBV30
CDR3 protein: CAWSALSNQAFF
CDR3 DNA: TGTGCCTGGAGTGCACTATCCAACCAAGCTTTCTTT

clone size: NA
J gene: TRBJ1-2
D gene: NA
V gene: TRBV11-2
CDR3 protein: CASSPKSGYTF
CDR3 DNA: TGTGCCAGCAGCCCTAAGAGTGGCTACACCTTC

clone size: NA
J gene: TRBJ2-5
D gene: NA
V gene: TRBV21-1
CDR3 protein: CASSGGGRQGAIETQYF
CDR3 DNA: TGTGCCAGCAGCGGGGGCGGAAGACAGGGGGCTATAGAGACCCAGTACTTC

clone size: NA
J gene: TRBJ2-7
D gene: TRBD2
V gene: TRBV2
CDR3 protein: CASSLLGRGLNEQYF
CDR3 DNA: TGTGCCAGCAGTCTGCTGGGGAGGGGTCTTAACGAGCAGTACTTC

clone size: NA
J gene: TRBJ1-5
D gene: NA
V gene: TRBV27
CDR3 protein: CASSFGPNQPQHF
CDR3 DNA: TGTGCCAGCAGTTTTGGCCCTAATCAGCCCCAGCATTTT

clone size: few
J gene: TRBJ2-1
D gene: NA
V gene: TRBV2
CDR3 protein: CASSERLEYNEQFF
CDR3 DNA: TGTGCCAGCAGTGAACGGCTGGAGTACAATGAGCAGTTCTTC

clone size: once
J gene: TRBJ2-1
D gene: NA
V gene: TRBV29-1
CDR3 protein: CSADVQSGYNEQFF
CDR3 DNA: TGCAGCGCCGACGTACAGAGCGGATACAATGAGCAGTTCTTC